This T cell receptor beta chain appears in the sequencing data of a study of cytomegalovirus exposure and HLA in healthy donors. General study results and limits: According to an earlier analysis, most TCR beta V segments yielded productive rearrangements about 87% or about 30% of the time. Among TCR beta chains, those listed as cytomegalovirus-associated numbered around 180. Most sequenced TCRs were rare (though some public TCRs occurred in many donors).

60 Vbeta and 13 Jbeta primers were used in PCR. The repertoire was sequenced with immunoSEQ multiplex PCR; TCRdb's copy has only in-frame clones and lacks some. The top ten clones hold less than 3.5% of a sample with roughly 200,000 clones, about 83% of them seen once. This clone was detected a few times. Its antigen is unidentified. Germline V gene lookup returns CDR1 MNHEY and CDR2 SVGAGI. V shed 0 bases and J 3 bases; nucleotides not matched to a gene: 3. The CDR3 totals 15 residues. Donors sampled were nominally healthy, though unrecorded immune exposures were likely. The source is a female donor in good health and CMV-seronegative. Sequencing was carried out using PBMCs. The V gene is TRBV6-5, the J gene TRBJ1-2, with TRBD1 matching 8 bases. CDR3 sequence (DNA): TGTGCCAGCAGTTACTCCCGACAGGGGTACTATGGCTACACCTTC. Translated: CASSYSRQGYYGYTF.